Detailed here is one T cell receptor beta chain. Only one count was recorded for this clone. Its antigen remains unidentified. Nothing much larger sits one base from this clone, and base qualities are not available. The cohort was made up of about 670 healthy bone marrow donors. At the time of sampling, every cohort member was nominally healthy, though immune exposures that went unrecorded were likely present. The donor was CMV seronegative and was included in the group of several hundred seronegative cohort members. Every donor gave a peripheral blood sample, and the peripheral blood mononuclear cells from that sample were used for TCR beta sequencing. The Qiagen DNeasy Blood Extraction Kit was used to extract genomic DNA from the blood cell samples. This sample is drawn from a study of cytomegalovirus exposure and HLA in healthy donors (dated by TCRdb to between 2016 and 2019). Study-level background: According to an earlier analysis of a few hundred of the donors, about 179 million T cells yielded some 120 million unique TCR beta sequences and more than 250 Gb of sequence data. An early release that covered about 600 HLA-typed donors contained 300 to 350 gigabases of sequencing data and tens of millions of unique TCR sequences. The genetic ancestry cluster associated with self-reported Caucasian donors included 81% of the roughly 360 genotyped donors. The study was designed to test whether signatures of past pathogen exposure could be identified by cataloging public T cell receptors. The T cell repertoires of some 670 subjects were profiled by immunosequencing and related to cytomegalovirus serostatus. Along with the approximately 600-subject first cohort, a separate validation cohort of over 90 different subjects was used. High-throughput TCR immunosequencing, statistical association of individual TCRs with disease status, and machine learning were combined to predict cytomegalovirus infection status. A later analysis re-analyzed previously published TCR beta repertoires from 600 to 850 donors and added high-resolution HLA genotyping to study TCR occurrence patterns. In the later analysis, no new phenotypic data were used to find candidate immune exposures; instead, reliance was placed on TCR beta sequences and their occurrence across donors. In an earlier analysis of roughly 600 of the donors, high-throughput TCR beta sequencing was used to judge whether each TCR beta V gene segment behaved as functional or pseudogenic. Alongside the repertoire data, information on donor age, sex, ethnicity and CMV serostatus was compiled. A later genetic analysis took genome-wide SNP genotypes for 398 of the 666 donors and used that subset as a discovery cohort. All discovery cohort repertoires had been generated on a single sequencing platform. HLA typing included class I and class II loci at four-digit resolution. The number of typed donors differed by locus: about 629-630 for A, B, C, DRB1 and DQB1; 522 for DQA1; fewer than 610 for DPA1; and roughly 450 for DPB1. About 5 DR-DQ haplotypes were handled as single units for association and clustering, since linkage in the cohort was strong. Among roughly 400 genotyped donors of the cohort, an average of about 240,000 unique TCR beta nucleotide sequences were sequenced per donor, roughly 20% of them non-productive.

The investigation overall reported the following: The classifier was reported to diagnose cytomegalovirus status with high specificity and sensitivity in both the original cohort and the validation cohort. The cohort was sequenced for TCR beta chains only, and without alpha or paired-chain data the features that could be detected were limited. Correlated functional status among segregating V segments might be attributable to linkage disequilibrium, but an unknown experimental factor could not be ruled out. At a false discovery rate of 0.05, a later analysis linked 15,000 to 20,000 TCR beta sequences to specific HLA alleles. In an earlier analysis of about 540 of the donors, most TCR beta V segments were observed in productive rearrangements about 87% or about 30% of the time, broadly matching IMGT annotations. In a later genetic analysis, a missense DCLRE1C variant was associated with V-gene and J-gene trimming of TCR beta chains, and the association was replicated in an independent cohort. A cluster of highly shared sequence variants was judged likely to represent a technical artifact of the sequencing pipeline. In a later analysis, most CMV-associated TCR beta chains were found to appear HLA-restricted, with HLA associations seemingly driven largely by CMV exposure. Because some donors lacked HLA typing at each locus, the association tests relied only on the typed subset. In vitro tests confirmed that a few of the cytomegalovirus-associated TCR beta chains recognize cytomegalovirus antigens. Roughly uniform sequencing depth across donors was assumed in presence/absence analyses, although this assumption may not hold. Some IMGT-functional V segments, including TRBV6-2 and TRBV6-3, could not be told apart with the 87-base-pair reads, so those segments were excluded. In the study, about 150 TCR beta chains were listed as associated with cytomegalovirus. In a later analysis, HLA-associated TCR beta chains showed more clonal expansion and lower generation probabilities than non-associated chains that were equally common. According to a later genetic analysis, donors in an Asian-associated ancestry cluster had fewer N-insertions in productive TCRs than the approximately 700-donor mean. Because counts were too low, about 15 rarely observed V segments, including chromosome 9 orphons, were left out of the earlier analysis of 500 to 650 of the donors. Assigning TCR associations to individual alleles was difficult when HLA alleles, especially DR and DQ, strongly co-occurred. A later analysis found that TCR association rates varied across HLA loci, with DRB1 alleles showing the most associated TCRs and HLA-C alleles the fewest. A further reported finding was that TCR beta sequences accurately predicted the HLA-A and HLA-B alleles for most subjects in the first cohort. For the cohort, immune exposure information was limited to CMV serostatus. It was suggested by the authors that the approach could potentially be generalized to other disease states and immunological phenotypes. Most TCR sequences were seen in very few donors, while some public TCRs were found in many individuals. A later analysis reported that several top co-occurrence clusters appeared linked to parvovirus B19, influenza, CMV and Epstein-Barr virus.

Per the germline V gene (reference sequence), MNHEY is the CDR1 and SMNVEV is the CDR2. The junction shows trimming of 2 bases on V and 5 bases on J, plus 21 bases between the germline ends. The CDR3 covers 17 residues, taking in both the cysteine and the phenylalanine. CDR3 DNA only is kept here, 51 bases in frame from base 1. Library preparation used the immunoSEQ multiplex PCR assay. A mixture of 60 forward primers for TCR Vbeta segments and 13 reverse primers for TCR Jbeta segments was used in the multiplex PCR. Amplification of the CDR3 region of rearranged TCR beta genes was performed with a multiplex PCR assay on genomic DNA. The Illumina HiSeq System was used to sequence the amplified TCR beta libraries as 87-base-pair reads. The authors' analysis ran thus. Across the 700 or so repertoires, a later analysis counted 80 million or so unique TCR beta chains, about 10 million of which were shared by at least two donors. To remove PCR and sequencing errors, raw reads were error-corrected and collapsed into unique sequences using a nearest-neighbor algorithm that merged closely related sequences. To assign V, D and J gene segments, CDR3 sequences were aligned to IMGT reference sequences. Each retained sequence needed at least a six-nucleotide match to both a V gene segment and a J gene segment. Rearrangements were classified as productive when the CDR3 lacked stop codons and remained in frame with V and J, and all other rearrangements were classified as non-productive. Following IMGT convention, CDR3 was defined as the stretch from the second conserved V-encoded cysteine up to the conserved J-encoded phenylalanine. The earlier analysis of about 640 of the donors excluded any sequence lacking an unambiguous match to a single V gene segment. An earlier analysis of about 590 of the donors classified V segments as functional when productive rearrangements were above 56.7% and as segregating when the standard deviation between donors was above 5%. A statistical classification framework was built for diagnosing cytomegalovirus status from the catalog of TCR beta chain sequences. In a later analysis, TCR nucleotide sequences were compared against IMGT/GENE-DB human TR gene sequences so that V and J genes could be assigned. In a later analysis, CDR3 sequences and most-parsimonious VDJ recombination scenarios were assigned using the TCRdist pipeline. A later analysis defined each TCR beta chain by its CDR3 amino acid sequence plus V-gene family, and excluded reads lacking a unique V-gene family. As a way to deal with suspected cross-contamination and a sequencing artifact, a later analysis dropped 500 to 700 nucleotide sequences that were highly shared and had low generation probability. A later analysis calculated a clonal expansion index for each public chain from normalized within-repertoire ranks of inferred template counts. In a later analysis, generation probabilities were computed using a VDJ recombination model fitted to out-of-frame rearrangements, and the results were checked against IGoR. In a later analysis, hypergeometric tests were used to score TCR-TCR, TCR-HLA and TCR-CMV co-occurrence, with a repertoire-size bias correction applied to TCR pairs. False discovery rates were estimated in a later analysis by permuting HLA or CMV assignments 20 times. In a later analysis, co-occurring TCRs were grouped using DBSCAN, with TCRdist sequence similarity added in when clustering inside HLA-allele-positive subsets. Co-occurrence clustering excluded repertoires with fewer than 30,000 or more than 120,000 public chains, plus five with anomalous nucleotide sharing. TCRdb retrieved this table from immuneACCESS and kept in-frame rearrangements only. Not all clones are present; in checked studies, unresolved V genes account for under half, and no reason is known for the remainder. The V and J calls and clone size come from that table; D and trimming were worked out from the DNA. Present in this sample are about 190,000 clones, around 90% of which were seen just once. Roughly 1.8% of the sample rests with the top ten.

The receptor's source is a woman younger than 35 in good health and CMV-seronegative. The sequenced sample was PBMCs. The chain couples TRBV27 to TRBJ1-1, with a weak D call of TRBD1 (5 bases match). CDR3 region: CASSLRGSGGDKTEAFF. The nucleotides are TGTGCCAGCAGTTTACGGGGGTCGGGGGGGGATAAAACTGAAGCTTTCTTT.